These 14 T cell receptor beta chains were sequenced from one sample in a study of vaccination and CD4 T cells after COVID-19. Sample treatment: roughly 11-day PBMC culture with coronavirus spike peptide pools or control peptides (ViraFEST assay). Their antigens are not known. An Oncomine TCR Beta short-read assay was used to sequence the DNA from cultured CD4+ T cells. TCRdb analysed the PCR reads with MiXCR anew, one entry per CDR3 protein. The repertoire holds a few thousand distinct CDR3 sequences, over 14% seen once, with roughly a fifth in the top ten. The sequencing sample was made of CD4+ T cells from blood, cultured in vitro. The receptors here all came from a human donor who had recovered from COVID-19.

This rearrangement joins TRBV30 to TRBJ2-2; D tentatively reads TRBD1 or TRBD2 (6 bases each). The CDR3 has 13 amino acids. Germline loops: CDR1 GTSNPN, CDR2 SVGIG (reference sequence). Deletions cut 2 bases from V and 6 bases from J, with 10 bases between. The CDR3, as DNA: TGTGCCTGGAGTCCCGGGGGCCCCGGGGAGCTGTTTTTT. It yields the protein CAWSPGGPGELFF.

By share of the sample, this clonotype is large. The chain is built from TRBV30 and TRBJ1-1; D is undetermined. Germline V CDR1 and CDR2: GTSNPN, SVGIG (reference sequence). V lost 4 bases, J lost 6 bases, and 6 bases lay in between. The CDR3 loop spans 10 amino acids. DNA for the CDR3: TGTGCCTGGAATGGCGCTGAAGCTTTCTTT. Its protein is CAWNGAEAFF.

This sequence joins TRBV6-1 and TRBJ1-4, with 8 bases that match TRBD1. The CDR3 totals 16 residues. Trimming removed 6 bases from V and 4 bases from J; junction bases left unmatched: 10. CDR1 MNHNS and CDR2 SASEGT come from the germline V gene. This CDR3 is CASSPGQGWDNEKLFF. In DNA form, the CDR3 reads TGTGCCAGCAGCCCTGGACAGGGATGGGATAATGAAAAACTGTTTTTT.

The chain links TRBV7-3 to TRBJ2-5, with D hard to call. This CDR3 comprises 12 residues. V was trimmed by 2 bases and J by 4 bases, leaving 5 bases between them. Germline V gives CDR1 SGHTA, CDR2 FQGTGA. The CDR3 DNA reads TGTGCCAGCAGCTTAGTTAGAGAGACCCAGTACTTC. Its protein product is CASSLVRETQYF.

This clonotype has only a few counts. This chain links TRBV19 with TRBJ1-5, with 8 bases that match TRBD1. The CDR3 covers 16 residues. The J segment lost 7 bases and the V segment lost 7 bases, leaving 15 bases of the junction unmatched. Germline V gene data show CDR1 as LNHDA and CDR2 as SQIVND (reference sequence). Here the CDR3 reads CASNPTGVRGGQPQHF. The CDR3 region has the DNA TGTGCCAGTAACCCGACAGGGGTCCGGGGCGGCCAGCCCCAGCATTTT.

V gene TRBV3-1 combines with J gene TRBJ1-2; D is possibly TRBD1 (6 bases). The CDR3 runs to 14 residues. Trimming stripped 5 bases from V and 7 bases from J, with 17 bases between. Germline CDR1 LGHDT, CDR2 YNNKEL (reference sequence). The CDR3 DNA reads TGTGCCAGCAGCTCCAAGAGGGGGTCGAGTGGCTACACCTTC. Translating it yields CASSSKRGSSGYTF.

This clonotype was counted between two and nine times. The chain employs TRBV30 and TRBJ1-1, with no clear D. Trimming cost V 1 base and J 3 bases, with 12 bases left between them. CDR1 and CDR2 from the germline V gene are GTSNPN and SVGIG (reference sequence). The CDR3 has 14 residues. The DNA for the CDR3 is TGTGCCTGGAGTGCTGGGATTTGGGACACTGAAGCTTTCTTT. Translation: CAWSAGIWDTEAFF.

This rearrangement joins TRBV5-1 to TRBJ1-6, with D unclear. CDR1 is SGHRS, CDR2 YFSETQ, per germline. The CDR3 totals 16 residues. V shed 4 bases and J shed 0 bases, with 11 bases lying between them. The CDR3 loop reads CASSPGPGSYNSPLHF. The CDR3 region has the DNA TGCGCCAGCAGCCCCGGCCCGGGCTCCTATAATTCACCCCTCCACTTT.

This clonotype was detected a few times. The DNA of the CDR3 is TGTGCCAGCAGTCCGGGACTAGAGACAGATACGCAGTATTTT. This codes for CASSPGLETDTQYF. This rearrangement joins TRBV2 to TRBJ2-3, with 8 bases lining up with TRBD2. The CDR3 is 14 amino acids. Germline lookup yields CDR1 SNHLY and CDR2 FYNNEI. V shed 5 bases, J shed 3 bases, and the junction held 4 bases outside the gene matches.

This clonotype has just a few counts. The V call is TRBV30, the J call TRBJ2-1, with D possibly TRBD1 on 6 matching bases. V gave up 2 bases and J gave up 6 bases, with 14 bases separating them. Germline CDR1 and CDR2: GTSNPN and SVGIG (reference sequence). This CDR3 spans 14 amino acids. Here the CDR3 reads CAWSPGRRGNEQFF. The CDR3 DNA sequence: TGTGCCTGGAGTCCGGGGCGCAGGGGCAATGAGCAGTTCTTC.

The table lists this clonotype with a few counts. The V call is TRBV20-1, the J call TRBJ2-7; maybe TRBD1 (5 bases). Germline CDR1 is DFQATT and CDR2 is SNEGSKA (reference sequence). V shed 6 bases and J shed 1 base, with 19 bases lying between them. CDR3 size: 15 residues. The CDR3 region has the DNA TGCAGTGCCTACAGCCAGGGCAAGATATCCTACGAGCAGTACTTC. Amino acid sequence: CSAYSQGKISYEQYF.

This clonotype was observed a handful of times. V gene TRBV2 combines with J gene TRBJ1-2, with D hard to call. With 5 bases removed from V and 6 bases from J, the gap between germline ends came to 7 bases. This CDR3 is built from 11 residues. Germline CDR1 SNHLY, CDR2 FYNNEI. The CDR3 here is CASSPENGYTF. DNA of the CDR3: TGTGCCAGCAGTCCCGAGAATGGCTACACCTTC.

This clonotype has a handful of counts. The chain uses TRBV12-3 or TRBV12-4 and TRBJ1-2, with TRBD1 identical over 8 bases. V was pared by 2 bases and J by 6 bases, with 5 bases of the junction left unmatched. This CDR3 has 14 residues. Here the CDR3 reads CASSLYRGMNGYTF. CDR3 nucleotide sequence: TGTGCCAGCAGTTTATACAGGGGGATGAATGGCTACACCTTC.

This clonotype was counted between two and nine times. This may arise from a read error, as a much more abundant clone is one base away. The CDR3 carries no conserved terminal phenylalanine or tryptophan, so it likely arises from a read error. This chain uses TRBV20-1 with TRBJ2-2, with D tentatively TRBD1 or TRBD2 (6 bases each). In germline, CDR1 is DFQATT, CDR2 SNEGSKA (reference sequence). Trimming took 2 bases from V and 5 from J, leaving 12 bases between them. The CDR3 is made up of 14 amino acids. CDR3 amino acids: CSARLGGLTGELFL. The CDR3 coding sequence is TGCAGTGCTAGACTGGGGGGCCTAACCGGGGAGCTGTTTCTT.